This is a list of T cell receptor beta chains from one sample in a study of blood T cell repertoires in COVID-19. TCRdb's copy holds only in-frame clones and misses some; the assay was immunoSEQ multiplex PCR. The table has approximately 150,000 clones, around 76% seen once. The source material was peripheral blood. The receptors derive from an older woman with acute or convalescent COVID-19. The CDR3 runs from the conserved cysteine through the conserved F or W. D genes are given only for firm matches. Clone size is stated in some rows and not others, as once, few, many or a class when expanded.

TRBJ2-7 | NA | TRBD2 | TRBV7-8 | TGTGCCAGCAGCCCGGCGGGAGGGGGCGCTTACGAGCAGTACTTC | CASSPAGGGAYEQYF
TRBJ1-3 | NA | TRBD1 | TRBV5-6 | TGTGCCAGCAGCTTGGGAGGGGGCAATGGAAACACCATATATTTT | CASSLGGGNGNTIYF
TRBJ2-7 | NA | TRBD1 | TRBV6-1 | TGTGCCAGCAGTGAAGCCCCGGGACAGGGTACCAACGAGCAGTACTTC | CASSEAPGQGTNEQYF
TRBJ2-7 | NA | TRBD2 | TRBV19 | TGTGCCAGTACCCCTACCCGGACTAGCGGGAGTCCCGAGCAGTACTTC | CASTPTRTSGSPEQYF
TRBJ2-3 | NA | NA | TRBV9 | TGTGCCAGCAGCGTGCTTAGTAGCACAGATACGCAGTATTTT | CASSVLSSTDTQYF
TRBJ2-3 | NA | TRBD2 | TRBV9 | TGTGCCAGCAGCGTAGGGGGTAGCGGGAGCACAGATACGCAGTATTTT | CASSVGGSGSTDTQYF
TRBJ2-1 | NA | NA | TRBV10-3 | TGTGCCATCAGTGATATGTACAGGGCCAATGAGCAGTTCTTC | CAISDMYRANEQFF
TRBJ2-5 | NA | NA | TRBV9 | TGTGCCAGCAGCGGAGCAGGGAAAACTCAAGAGACCCAGTACTTC | CASSGAGKTQETQYF
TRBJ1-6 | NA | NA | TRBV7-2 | TGTGCCAGCAGCTTAGATCGGGGTGGCTATAATTCACCCCTCCACTTT | CASSLDRGGYNSPLHF
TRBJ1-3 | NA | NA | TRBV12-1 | TGTGCCAGCAGCTTTGGCTTCCTGGGAGGGGAGGGTACTGGAAACACCATATATTTT | CASSFGFLGGEGTGNTIYF
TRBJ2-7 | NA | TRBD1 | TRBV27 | TGTGCCAGCAGTCCCGTGGGACAGGGCTACGAGCAGTACTTC | CASSPVGQGYEQYF
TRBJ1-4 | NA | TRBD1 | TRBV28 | TGTGCCAGCAGTCCAGGGGGCGTTCTGGAAAAACTGTTTTTT | CASSPGGVLEKLFF
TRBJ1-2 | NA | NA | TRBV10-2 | TGCGCCAGTAGTGCAGGACGGGGCTATGGCTACACCTTC | CASSAGRGYGYTF
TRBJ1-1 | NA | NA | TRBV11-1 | TGTGCCAGCACCCCCCTGCGGAACACTGAAGCTTTCTTT | CASTPLRNTEAFF
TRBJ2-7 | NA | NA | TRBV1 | TGCACCAGCAGCCAATTAAGAAGCGTATACGGCTACGAGCAGTACTTC | CTSSQLRSVYGYEQYF
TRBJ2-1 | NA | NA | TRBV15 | TGTGCCACCAGCAGAGATCGGGGTGAGCAGTTCTTC | CATSRDRGEQFF
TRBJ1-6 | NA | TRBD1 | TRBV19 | TGTGCCAGTAGGTGGACAGGGAATCGGTCACCCCTCCACTTT | CASRWTGNRSPLHF
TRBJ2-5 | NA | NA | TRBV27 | TGTGCCAGAGAGGTCCGACCCCAGGAGACCCAGTACTTC | CAREVRPQETQYF
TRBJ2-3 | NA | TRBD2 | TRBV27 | TGTGCCAGCAGTTGGGGAGGGTTGGCAGATACGCAGTATTTT | CASSWGGLADTQYF
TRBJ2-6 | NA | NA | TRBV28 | TGTGCCAGCATCGGTTGGGGGGTTGGATCTGGGGCCAACGTCCTGACTTTC | CASIGWGVGSGANVLTF
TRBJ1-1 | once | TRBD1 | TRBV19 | TGTGCCAGTAGACTACAGGGGCTGAACACTGAAGCTTTCTTT | CASRLQGLNTEAFF
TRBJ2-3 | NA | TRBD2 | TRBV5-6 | TGTGCCAGCAGCCTTAGGACTAGCGGGGGGTTTATGCATACGCAGTATTTT | CASSLRTSGGFMHTQYF
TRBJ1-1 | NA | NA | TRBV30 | TGTGCCTGGAGCCAGACAGAGAACACTGAAGCTTTCTTT | CAWSQTENTEAFF
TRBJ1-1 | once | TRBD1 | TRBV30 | TGTGCCTGGAGTGTACCCAGAGGACAGGGAGGGACTGAAGCTTTCTTT | CAWSVPRGQGGTEAFF
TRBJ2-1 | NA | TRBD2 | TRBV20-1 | TGCAGTGCTAGTGGCGGGAGGGCCGGTAATGAGCAGTTCTTC | CSASGGRAGNEQFF
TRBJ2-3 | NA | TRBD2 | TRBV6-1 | TGTGCCAGCAGTGCGGTGCTAGCGGGGGGATCAGATACGCAGTATTTT | CASSAVLAGGSDTQYF
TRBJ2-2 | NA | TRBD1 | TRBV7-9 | TGTGCCAGCAGCGGACGGACAGGGGCCGGGGAGCTGTTTTTT | CASSGRTGAGELFF
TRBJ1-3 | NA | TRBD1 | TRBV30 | TGTGCCTGGAGGACAGGGGCTGGAAACACCATATATTTT | CAWRTGAGNTIYF
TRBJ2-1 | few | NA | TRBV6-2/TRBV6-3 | TGTGCCAGCAGTGTCTTTGCGAGCTCCTACAATGAGCAGTTCTTC | CASSVFASSYNEQFF
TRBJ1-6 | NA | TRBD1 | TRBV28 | TGTGCCAGCAGTGTGGACAGGATTGATTCACCCCTCCACTTT | CASSVDRIDSPLHF
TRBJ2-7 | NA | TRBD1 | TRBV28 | TGTGCCAGCAGTTTATTAGGTGCAGGGGGTTCCTACGAGCAGTACTTC | CASSLLGAGGSYEQYF
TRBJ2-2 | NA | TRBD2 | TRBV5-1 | TGCGCCAGCAGCAGGACTAGCGGGAGGCACACCGGGGAGCTGTTTTTT | CASSRTSGRHTGELFF
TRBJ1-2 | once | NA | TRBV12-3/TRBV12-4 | TGTGCCAGCAGTGGGTCAGGGATCTATGGCTACACCTTC | CASSGSGIYGYTF
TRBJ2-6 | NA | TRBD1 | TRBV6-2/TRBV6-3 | TGTGCCAGCAGTCCGGACAGGGGAAGACTCTCTGGGGCCAACGTCCTGACTTTC | CASSPDRGRLSGANVLTF
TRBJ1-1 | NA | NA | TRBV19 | TGTGCCAGTAGTATGGCGGTTTTGAACACTGAAGCTTTCTTT | CASSMAVLNTEAFF
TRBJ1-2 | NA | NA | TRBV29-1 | TGCAGCGTCTCTGGGGCAGGGCGGTATGGCTACACCTTC | CSVSGAGRYGYTF
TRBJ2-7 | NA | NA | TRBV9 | TGTGCCAGCAGCGTTAGTCCCGGCCAGGGAGGCGAGCAGTACTTC | CASSVSPGQGGEQYF
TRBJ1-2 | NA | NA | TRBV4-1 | TGCGCCAGCAGCCCCTCTCTCGACTATGGCTACACCTTC | CASSPSLDYGYTF
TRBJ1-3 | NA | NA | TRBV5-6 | TGTGCCAGCAGCTTAACAGGGCTAGGAAACACCATATATTTT | CASSLTGLGNTIYF
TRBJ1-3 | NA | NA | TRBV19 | TGTGCCAGTTCTGTAGGAGGGAACTCGTGGAACACCATATATTTT | CASSVGGNSWNTIYF
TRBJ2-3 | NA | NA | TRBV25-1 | TGTGCCAGCAGTGAATGGACAGACGTAACAGTTGAGGTGCAGTATTTT | CASSEWTDVTVEVQYF
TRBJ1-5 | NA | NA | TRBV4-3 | TGCGCCAGCAGCCAAGGGTCACAGGGTCAGCCCCAGCATTTT | CASSQGSQGQPQHF
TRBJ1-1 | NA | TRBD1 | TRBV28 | TGTGCCAGCACCATCCCTTTAGGGACAGGGGGGGGGACTGAAGCTTTCTTT | CASTIPLGTGGGTEAFF
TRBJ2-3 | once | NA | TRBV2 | TGTGCCAGCAGTGAATATCGATGGAGGGATAGCACAGATACGCAGTATTTT | CASSEYRWRDSTDTQYF
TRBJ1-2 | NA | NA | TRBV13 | TGTGCCAGCAGCTTAGGCCTAGGAGGGAGAGACACCTTC | CASSLGLGGRDTF